A single sample is the source of the 8 T cell receptor beta chains below, sequenced in a study of cytomegalovirus exposure and HLA in healthy donors. The PCR ran on 60 Vbeta and 13 Jbeta primers. Assay: immunoSEQ multiplex PCR; the TCRdb copy retains only in-frame clones and omits some. The table shows over 100,000 clones, with around 70% occurring only once. Specimen: PBMCs. These receptors originate from a male donor in good health and CMV-seronegative.

This clone was recorded once. The chain links TRBV5-1 to TRBJ2-3; TRBD2 matches at 11 bases. The ends lost 4 bases at V and 3 bases at J; junction bases unmatched: 13. This CDR3 region has 18 residues. Germline V gives CDR1 SGHRS, CDR2 YFSETQ. The CDR3 DNA reads as TGCGCCAGCAGCCAGGAGGGGGTGACTAGCGGGATGACAGATACGCAGTATTTT. It yields the protein CASSQEGVTSGMTDTQYF.

Here the CDR3 DNA reads TGTGCCAGCAGTTTCCCCGGAGTAGCGGGGGACTACTACAATGAGCAGTTCTTC. The encoded protein is CASSFPGVAGDYYNEQFF. The rearrangement links TRBV28 to TRBJ2-1, with 9 positions matching TRBD2. Germline CDR1 reads MDHEN; CDR2 reads SYDVKM. CDR3 length equals 18 residues. The V gene end was trimmed by 3 bases and the J gene end by 3 bases; junction bases not matched to a gene: 12.

In its sample, this clone was seen once. The genes are TRBV2 and TRBJ1-1; 9 bases align to TRBD1. The V gene's germline CDR1 is SNHLY and CDR2 FYNNEI. The ends lost 8 bases at V and 1 base at J; junction bases unmatched: 8. CDR3 length equals 15 residues. The CDR3 coding sequence is TGTGCCAGCGTTACCGACAGGGGGAAGAACACTGAAGCTTTCTTT. It is translated as CASVTDRGKNTEAFF.

The chain joins TRBV21-1 to TRBJ2-1; the table's D gene call, TRBD1, was not cross checked with the DNA. TRBV21-1 is a listed pseudogene. The CDR3 runs 14 residues. CDR3 loop: CASRLQGDMWVGFF. The CDR3 DNA reads TGTGCCAGCAGGTTACAGGGGGATATGTGGGTAGGGTTCTTC.

The CDR3 sequence: CASSLVGLPDTQYF. DNA for the CDR3: TGTGCCAGCAGCTTAGTCGGTTTACCAGATACGCAGTATTTT. The chain uses TRBV7-3 and TRBJ2-3; D unresolved. This CDR3 region has 14 residues. The germline V gene has CDR1 SGHTA and CDR2 FQGTGA. Trimming pared 2 bases from V and 4 bases from J, leaving 10 bases between.

The V and J genes are TRBV30 and TRBJ1-4; D perhaps matches TRBD1 (5 bases). From germline, CDR1 is GTSNPN and CDR2 SVGIG (reference sequence). Trimming removed 8 bases from V and 5 bases from J, with 12 bases in between. CDR3 length: 12 amino acids. The CDR3 coding sequence is TGTGCCGGGGGAGGGTTAAATGAAAAACTGTTTTTT. Encoded protein: CAGGGLNEKLFF.

Notes on this clone: The same CDR3 is also encoded by other DNA sequences in this sample. The rearrangement uses TRBV27 and TRBJ2-1; unclear D gene. This CDR3 is built from 11 residues. Per the germline V gene, CDR1 is MNHEY and CDR2 is SMNVEV (reference sequence). Trimming pared 8 bases from V and 4 bases from J, leaving 6 bases between. Here the CDR3 reads CASGLYNEQFF. In nucleotides, the CDR3 is TGTGCCAGCGGCCTTTACAATGAGCAGTTCTTC.

In this sample, this clone turned up a few times. The chain is built from TRBV7-3 and TRBJ2-1; the match to TRBD2 covers 7 bases. V dropped 0 bases and J dropped 6; count of bases not matched to a gene: 5. The CDR3 has 15 amino acids. Germline CDR1 is SGHTA and CDR2 is FQGTGA. This chain's CDR3 is CASSLTAGAGNEQFF. The CDR3 nucleotides read TGTGCCAGCAGCTTAACGGCGGGAGCGGGCAATGAGCAGTTCTTC.